A single sample gave rise to the 10 T cell receptor beta chains below, sequenced in a study of T cells in Graves' hyperthyroidism and ophthalmopathy. The source material, RNA transcripts, was used to amplify TCR beta CDR3 regions. The TCR CDR3 was amplified in a first-round RT-PCR using the HTBI primer set. MiXCR, applied by TCRdb to the multiplex PCR reads, yields one record per CDR3 protein. The table includes about 360,000 distinct CDR3 sequences, less than 15% detected once. The specimen sequenced was blood. These receptors all stem from a woman younger than 30 with Graves' hyperthyroidism.

About this clonotype itself: Just one base apart from a much larger clone, this may be a read error. The genes are TRBV12-3 or TRBV12-4 and TRBJ2-3; D is undetermined. Trimming pared 4 bases from V and 4 bases from J, leaving 12 bases between. The length of the CDR3 is 14 residues. CDR3 nucleotides: TGTGCCAGCAGTTCACAAGGGCTCCCAGATACGCAGTATTTT. Protein: CASSSQGLPDTQYF.

At least ten counts were recorded for this clonotype. V is TRBV3-1 and J is TRBJ2-1; D remains unclear. Germline V lookup: CDR1 LGHDT, CDR2 YNNKEL (reference sequence). V lost 1 base and J 4 bases, leaving 8 bases between the germline ends. This CDR3 has 14 amino acids. CDR3 loop: CASSQGLVYNEQFF. For the CDR3, the DNA is TGTGCCAGCAGCCAAGGATTGGTTTACAATGAGCAGTTCTTC.

This clonotype was found many times. The V call is TRBV30, the J call TRBJ1-2; D is uncertain. Trimming cost V 1 base and J 2 bases, with 5 bases left between them. Germline CDR1 GTSNPN, CDR2 SVGIG (reference sequence). The CDR3 is made up of 12 amino acids. CDR3 in amino acids: CAWSGTNYGYTF. In DNA form, the CDR3 reads TGTGCCTGGAGTGGGACCAACTATGGCTACACCTTC.

The sample holds many counts of this clonotype. This chain connects TRBV6-1 to TRBJ1-2; D unclear. The CDR3 runs 12 residues. Germline CDR1 reads MNHNS; CDR2 reads SASEGT. V lost 2 bases, J lost 7 bases, and 8 bases lay in between. The CDR3 protein is CASSERWLGYTF. As DNA, the CDR3 is TGTGCCAGCAGTGAACGGTGGCTTGGCTACACCTTC.

This clonotype was counted between two and nine times. This may come from a read error, since a much larger clone is one base off. The CDR3 does not end in the conserved phenylalanine or tryptophan, so this is likely a read error. The J gene is TRBJ2-3, the V gene TRBV2; no definite D call. In germline, CDR1 is SNHLY, CDR2 FYNNEI. This CDR3 comprises 12 residues. Deletions cut 4 bases from V and 5 bases from J, with 7 bases between. The CDR3 DNA reads TGTGCCAGCAGTGCTCCTGTAGATACGCAGTATCTT. It translates to CASSAPVDTQYL.

In its sample, this clonotype was seen many times. This may arise from a read error, as a much more abundant clone is one base away. The chain's CDR3 is CASSVQGAYEQYF. DNA for the CDR3: TGTGCCAGCAGTGTACAGGGGGCCTACGAGCAGTACTTC. This chain uses TRBV6-1 with TRBJ2-7, with 8 bases that match TRBD1. J lost 2 bases, V lost 4 bases, and 1 base had no gene match. Per germline, CDR1 MNHNS and CDR2 SASEGT. This CDR3 spans 13 amino acids.

This clonotype was recorded at least ten times. The CDR3 loop reads CASSTHYEQYF. The CDR3 DNA is TGTGCCAGCAGTACTCATTACGAGCAGTACTTC. The chain carries TRBV2 and TRBJ2-7; no clear D gene. Germline loops: CDR1 SNHLY, CDR2 FYNNEI. CDR3 length: 11 amino acids. Trimming took 5 bases from V and 4 from J, leaving 6 bases between them.

This clonotype was counted ten times or more. This rearrangement joins TRBV2 to TRBJ2-5; 10 bases map to TRBD2. Germline CDR1 SNHLY, CDR2 FYNNEI. This CDR3 has 16 residues. Unmatched junction bases numbered 12, after V lost 7 bases and J lost 4 bases. CDR3 sequence reads: CASTPGDRLAGETQYF. The CDR3 DNA reads TGTGCCAGCACCCCTGGGGACCGACTAGCGGGAGAGACCCAGTACTTC.

The chain uses TRBV5-4 and TRBJ2-7; TRBD2 might be the D (5 bases). The germline V gene has CDR1 SGHNT and CDR2 YYREEE (reference sequence). The CDR3 is made up of 14 amino acids. Trimming pared 1 base from V and 6 bases from J, leaving 14 bases between. The CDR3: CASSLPGSPLEQYF. In DNA, the CDR3 is TGTGCCAGCAGCTTGCCGGGATCCCCCCTCGAGCAGTACTTC.

This clonotype showed up many times. CDR3 amino acids: CASSLGRPTEAFF. The CDR3 nucleotides read TGTGCCAGCAGCTTGGGCAGGCCCACTGAAGCTTTCTTT. This rearrangement joins TRBV11-2 to TRBJ1-1; D gene uncertain. Germline V gene data show CDR1 as SGHAT and CDR2 as FQNNGV. V lost 3 bases, J lost 4 bases, and 9 bases lay in between. The CDR3 consists of 13 residues.